The rows below give T cell receptor beta chains drawn from one sample of a study of CD8 T cells in Susac syndrome. TCRdb independently ran MiXCR on the immunoSEQ multiplex PCR reads; one entry per CDR3 protein. Of some 120,000 distinct CDR3 sequences listed, 94% are singletons. Sample: CD4+ T cells from PBMCs. The origin of the receptors is a human donor in good health. The CDR3 runs from the conserved cysteine through the conserved F or W. The D gene is left open where the match is weak. Only part of the rows carry a size: once, few, many, or a class if the clone is expanded.

abundance: -; j_gene: TRBJ1-1; v_gene: TRBV3-1; len: 15; d_gene: TRBD1; CDR3nt: TGTGCCAGCAGCCCTAGGACAGGGGTGGACACTGAAGCTTTCTTT; CDR3aa: CASSPRTGVDTEAFF
abundance: once; j_gene: TRBJ2-7; v_gene: TRBV19; len: 13; d_gene: -; CDR3nt: TGTGCCAGTAGTATTGAGCGGTCCTACGAGCAGTACTTC; CDR3aa: CASSIERSYEQYF
abundance: -; j_gene: TRBJ1-2; v_gene: TRBV28; len: 18; d_gene: -; CDR3nt: TGTGCCAGCCGCTACGGAAGGGTAGCAGGGCCGGAGGGATATGGCTACACCTTC; CDR3aa: CASRYGRVAGPEGYGYTF
abundance: -; j_gene: TRBJ2-2; v_gene: TRBV3-1; len: 15; d_gene: TRBD2; CDR3nt: TGTGCCAGCAGCGTGCTAGCGGGAGTTTCCGGGGAGCTGTTTTTT; CDR3aa: CASSVLAGVSGELFF
abundance: -; j_gene: TRBJ2-1; v_gene: TRBV25-1; len: 15; d_gene: -; CDR3nt: TGTGCCAGCAGTGATTCTAAAGGGGCGTCGACTGAGCAGTTCTTC; CDR3aa: CASSDSKGASTEQFF
abundance: -; j_gene: TRBJ2-1; v_gene: TRBV13; len: 17; d_gene: -; CDR3nt: TGTGCCAGCAGCCTGATTAGCGTAGGAGTAGGTTACAATGAGCAGTTCTTC; CDR3aa: CASSLISVGVGYNEQFF
abundance: once; j_gene: TRBJ1-3; v_gene: TRBV20-1; len: 13; d_gene: -; CDR3nt: TGCAGTGCTAGGCCCCCAGGCGAAAACACCATATATTTT; CDR3aa: CSARPPGENTIYF
abundance: -; j_gene: TRBJ2-1; v_gene: TRBV6-2/TRBV6-3; len: 15; d_gene: TRBD1; CDR3nt: TGTGCCAGCAGTTACCCCGGACAGGGTAGGGGGAAGCAGTTCTTC; CDR3aa: CASSYPGQGRGKQFF
abundance: once; j_gene: TRBJ1-5; v_gene: TRBV4-3; len: 15; d_gene: TRBD1; CDR3nt: TGCGCCAGCAGCCAAGAACAGGGGACTGGTCAGCCCCAGCATTTT; CDR3aa: CASSQEQGTGQPQHF
abundance: once; j_gene: TRBJ1-1; v_gene: TRBV18; len: 16; d_gene: TRBD1; CDR3nt: TGTGCCAGCTCTACAGGGACAGGGGCATCGGGCACTGAAGCTTTCTTT; CDR3aa: CASSTGTGASGTEAFF
abundance: -; j_gene: TRBJ1-1; v_gene: TRBV6-5; len: 15; d_gene: TRBD1; CDR3nt: TGTGCCAGCAGTTTTCGGAGACAGGGGAACACTGAAGCTTTCTTT; CDR3aa: CASSFRRQGNTEAFF
abundance: -; j_gene: TRBJ1-1; v_gene: TRBV7-9; len: 14; d_gene: -; CDR3nt: TGTGCCAGCAGCCTGGTACAGGGTTTCGCTGAAGCTTTCTTT; CDR3aa: CASSLVQGFAEAFF
abundance: -; j_gene: TRBJ2-5; v_gene: TRBV24-1; len: 15; d_gene: -; CDR3nt: TGTGCCACCAGTGATTCCGGGACCCATCAAGAGACCCAGTACTTC; CDR3aa: CATSDSGTHQETQYF
abundance: -; j_gene: TRBJ2-5; v_gene: TRBV20-1; len: 13; d_gene: -; CDR3nt: TGCAGTGCTAGAGGCCTGGGGGGAGAGACCCAGTACTTC; CDR3aa: CSARGLGGETQYF
abundance: -; j_gene: TRBJ2-1; v_gene: TRBV7-2; len: 14; d_gene: TRBD2; CDR3nt: TGTGCCAGCAGCTTAGGGAGGACTAGCGGGCCCCAGTTCTTC; CDR3aa: CASSLGRTSGPQFF
abundance: -; j_gene: TRBJ2-7; v_gene: TRBV18; len: 14; d_gene: -; CDR3nt: TGTGCCAGCTCACGAGCCGGGACGGAGGCCCATGCGTACTTC; CDR3aa: CASSRAGTEAHAYF
abundance: -; j_gene: TRBJ2-3; v_gene: TRBV10-3; len: 13; d_gene: -; CDR3nt: TGTGCCATCAGTACGACAGGATTGGATACGCAGTATTTT; CDR3aa: CAISTTGLDTQYF